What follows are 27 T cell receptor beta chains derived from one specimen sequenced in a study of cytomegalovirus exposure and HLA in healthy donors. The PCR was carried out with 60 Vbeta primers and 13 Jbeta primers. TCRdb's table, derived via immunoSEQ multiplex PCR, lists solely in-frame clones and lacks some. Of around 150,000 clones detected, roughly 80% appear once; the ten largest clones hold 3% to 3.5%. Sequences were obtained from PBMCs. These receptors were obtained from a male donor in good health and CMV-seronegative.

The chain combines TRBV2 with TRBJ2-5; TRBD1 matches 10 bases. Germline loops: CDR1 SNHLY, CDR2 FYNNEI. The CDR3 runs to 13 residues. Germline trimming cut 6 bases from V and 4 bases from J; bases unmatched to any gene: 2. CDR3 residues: CASRGTGVETQYF. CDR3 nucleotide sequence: TGTGCCAGCAGGGGGACAGGGGTAGAGACCCAGTACTTC.

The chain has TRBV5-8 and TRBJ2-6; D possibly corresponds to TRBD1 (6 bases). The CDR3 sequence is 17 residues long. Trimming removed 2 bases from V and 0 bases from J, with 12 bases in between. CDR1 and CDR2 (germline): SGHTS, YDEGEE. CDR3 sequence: CASSFRTAYSGANVLTF. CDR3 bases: TGTGCCAGCAGCTTTAGGACAGCCTACTCTGGGGCCAACGTCCTGACTTTC.

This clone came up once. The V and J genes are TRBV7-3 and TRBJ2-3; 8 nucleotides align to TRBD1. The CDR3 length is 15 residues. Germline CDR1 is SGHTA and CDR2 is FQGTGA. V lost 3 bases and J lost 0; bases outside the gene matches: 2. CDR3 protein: CASSFGQGSTDTQYF. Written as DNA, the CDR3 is TGTGCCAGCAGCTTCGGACAGGGAAGCACAGATACGCAGTATTTT.

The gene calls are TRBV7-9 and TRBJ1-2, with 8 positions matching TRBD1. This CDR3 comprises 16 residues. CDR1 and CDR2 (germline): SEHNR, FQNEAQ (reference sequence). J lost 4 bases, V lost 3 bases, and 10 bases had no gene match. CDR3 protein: CASSFTTRTGIYGYTF. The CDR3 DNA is TGTGCCAGCAGCTTTACGACTCGGACAGGGATCTATGGCTACACCTTC.

CDR3 bases: TGTGCCAGCAGCTTGGCCAACTACGAGCAGTACTTC. The encoded protein is CASSLANYEQYF. The V gene is TRBV5-8, the J gene TRBJ2-5; D is unclear. The end of the DNA aligns better with TRBJ2-7, so the J call may be wrong. The CDR3 is 12 amino acids. The V gene's germline CDR1 is SGHTS and CDR2 YDEGEE.

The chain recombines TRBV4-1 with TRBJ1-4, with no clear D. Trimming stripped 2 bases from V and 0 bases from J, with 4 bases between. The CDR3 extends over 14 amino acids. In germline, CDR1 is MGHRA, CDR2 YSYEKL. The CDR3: CASSQTATNEKLFF. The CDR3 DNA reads TGCGCCAGCAGCCAAACTGCAACTAATGAAAAACTGTTTTTT.

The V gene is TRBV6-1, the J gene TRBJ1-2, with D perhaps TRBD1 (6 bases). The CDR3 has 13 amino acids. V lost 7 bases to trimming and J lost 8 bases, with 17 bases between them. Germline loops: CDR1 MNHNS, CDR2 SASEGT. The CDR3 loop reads CASNHGGRDGYTF. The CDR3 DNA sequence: TGTGCCAGCAACCACGGGGGGCGCGACGGCTACACCTTC.

The CDR3 region is CASSGQVATNEKLFF. As DNA, the CDR3 is TGTGCCAGCTCAGGACAGGTTGCAACTAATGAAAAACTGTTTTTT. V gene TRBV18 combines with J gene TRBJ1-4; 7 nucleotides agree with TRBD1. The junction had 3 bases not matched to a gene; V was cut back by 5 bases and J by 0 bases. This CDR3 has 15 residues. In germline, CDR1 is KGHSH, CDR2 LQKENI.

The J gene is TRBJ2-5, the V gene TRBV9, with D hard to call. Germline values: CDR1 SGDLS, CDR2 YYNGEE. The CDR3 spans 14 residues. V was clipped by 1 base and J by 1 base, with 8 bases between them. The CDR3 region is CASSVSRSQETQYF. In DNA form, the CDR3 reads TGTGCCAGCAGCGTAAGCAGGTCCCAAGAGACCCAGTACTTC.

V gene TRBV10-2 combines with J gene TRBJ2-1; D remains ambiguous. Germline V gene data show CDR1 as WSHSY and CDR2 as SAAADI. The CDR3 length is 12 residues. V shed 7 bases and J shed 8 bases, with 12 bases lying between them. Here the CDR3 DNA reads TGCGCCAGCAAGAACTTTCCGGATGAGCAGTTCTTC. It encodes CASKNFPDEQFF.

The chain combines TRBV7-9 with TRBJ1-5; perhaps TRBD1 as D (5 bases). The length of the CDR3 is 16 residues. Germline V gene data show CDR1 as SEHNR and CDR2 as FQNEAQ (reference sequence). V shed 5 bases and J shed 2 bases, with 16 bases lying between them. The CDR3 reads CASSDIGVMGNQPQHF. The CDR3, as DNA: TGTGCCAGCAGCGACATAGGGGTGATGGGCAATCAGCCCCAGCATTTT.

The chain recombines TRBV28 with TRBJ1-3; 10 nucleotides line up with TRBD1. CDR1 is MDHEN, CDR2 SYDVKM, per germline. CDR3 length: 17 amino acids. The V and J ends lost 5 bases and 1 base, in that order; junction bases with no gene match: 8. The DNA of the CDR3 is TGTGCCAGCAGTGCCGCCGGGACAGGGGCATCTGGAAACACCATATATTTT. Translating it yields CASSAAGTGASGNTIYF.

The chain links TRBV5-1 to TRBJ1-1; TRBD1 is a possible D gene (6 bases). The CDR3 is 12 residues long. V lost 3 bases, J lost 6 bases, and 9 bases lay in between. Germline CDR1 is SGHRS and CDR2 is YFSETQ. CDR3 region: CASSYQGSEAFF. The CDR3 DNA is TGCGCCAGCAGCTACCAGGGGTCTGAAGCTTTCTTT.

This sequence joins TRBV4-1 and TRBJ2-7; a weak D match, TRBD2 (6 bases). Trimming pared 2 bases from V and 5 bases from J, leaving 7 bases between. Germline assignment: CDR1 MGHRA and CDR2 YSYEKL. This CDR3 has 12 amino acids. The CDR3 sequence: CASSQSGDEQYF. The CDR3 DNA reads TGCGCCAGCAGCCAATCGGGGGACGAGCAGTACTTC.

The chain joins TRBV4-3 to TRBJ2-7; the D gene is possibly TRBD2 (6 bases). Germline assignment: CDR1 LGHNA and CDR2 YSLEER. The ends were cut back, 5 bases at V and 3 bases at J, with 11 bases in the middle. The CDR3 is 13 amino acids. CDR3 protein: CASSGWDFYEQYF. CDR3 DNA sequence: TGCGCCAGCAGCGGATGGGACTTCTACGAGCAGTACTTC.

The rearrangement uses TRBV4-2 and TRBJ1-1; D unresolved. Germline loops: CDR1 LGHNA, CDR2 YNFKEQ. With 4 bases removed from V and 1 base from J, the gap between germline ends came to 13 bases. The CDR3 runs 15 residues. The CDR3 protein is CASSPFVSTNTEAFF. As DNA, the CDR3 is TGTGCCAGCAGCCCCTTCGTGAGTACGAACACTGAAGCTTTCTTT.

CDR3 sequence (DNA): TGTGCCAGCAGTGCCGGGTATGGCAATCAGCCCCAGCATTTT. Its translation: CASSAGYGNQPQHF. V and J are TRBV6-1 and TRBJ1-5; D is ambiguous. V lost 4 bases and J 2 bases, leaving 9 bases between the germline ends. The CDR3 loop spans 14 amino acids. Germline assignment: CDR1 MNHNS and CDR2 SASEGT.

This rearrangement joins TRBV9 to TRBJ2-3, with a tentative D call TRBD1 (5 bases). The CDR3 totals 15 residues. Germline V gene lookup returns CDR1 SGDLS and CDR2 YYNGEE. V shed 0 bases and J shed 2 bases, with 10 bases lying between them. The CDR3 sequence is CASSVGGLPTDTQYF. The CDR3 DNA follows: TGTGCCAGCAGCGTAGGGGGCCTGCCCACAGATACGCAGTATTTT.

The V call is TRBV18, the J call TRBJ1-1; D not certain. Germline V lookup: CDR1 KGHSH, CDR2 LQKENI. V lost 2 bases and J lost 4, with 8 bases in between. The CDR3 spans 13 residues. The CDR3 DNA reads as TGTGCCAGCTCACCATACAGTGCCACTGAAGCTTTCTTT. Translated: CASSPYSATEAFF.

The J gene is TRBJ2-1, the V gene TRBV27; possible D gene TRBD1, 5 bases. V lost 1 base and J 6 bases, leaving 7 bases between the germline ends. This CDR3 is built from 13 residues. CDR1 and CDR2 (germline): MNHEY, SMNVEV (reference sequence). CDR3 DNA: TGTGCCAGCAGTTTATTAACAGGCAATGAGCAGTTCTTC. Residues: CASSLLTGNEQFF.

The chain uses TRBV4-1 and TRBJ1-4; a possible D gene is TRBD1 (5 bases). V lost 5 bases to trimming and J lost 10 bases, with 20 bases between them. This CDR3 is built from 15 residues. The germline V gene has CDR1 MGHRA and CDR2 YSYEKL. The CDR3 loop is CASSTPGLRERKLFF. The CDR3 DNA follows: TGCGCCAGCAGCACTCCAGGGTTACGAGAGCGAAAACTGTTTTTT.

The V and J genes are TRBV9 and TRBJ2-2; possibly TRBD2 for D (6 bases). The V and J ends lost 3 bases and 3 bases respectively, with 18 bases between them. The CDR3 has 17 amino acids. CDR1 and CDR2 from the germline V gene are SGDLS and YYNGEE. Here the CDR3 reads CASSASLASEDTGELFF. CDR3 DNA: TGTGCCAGCAGCGCGTCCCTCGCTAGCGAGGACACCGGGGAGCTGTTTTTT. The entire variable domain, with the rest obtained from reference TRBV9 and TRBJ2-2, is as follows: DSGVTQTPKHLITATGQRVTLRCSPRSGDLSVYWYQQSLDQGLQFLIQYYNGEERAKGNILERFSAQQFPDLHSELNLSSLELGDSALYFCASSASLASEDTGELFFGEGSRLTVL.

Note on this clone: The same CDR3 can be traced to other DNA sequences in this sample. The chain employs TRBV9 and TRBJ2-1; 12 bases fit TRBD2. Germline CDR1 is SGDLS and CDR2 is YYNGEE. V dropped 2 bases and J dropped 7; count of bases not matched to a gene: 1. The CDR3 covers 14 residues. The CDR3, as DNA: TGTGCCAGCAGCGTGGGGACTAGCGGGAATGAGCAGTTCTTC. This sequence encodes CASSVGTSGNEQFF.

CDR3 sequence: CASSLGGQDYGYTF. The CDR3 region has the DNA TGTGCCAGCAGCTTAGGCGGGCAGGACTATGGCTACACCTTC. This chain links TRBV7-2 with TRBJ1-2; no firm D call. The CDR3 consists of 14 residues. V shed 1 base and J shed 3 bases, with 9 bases lying between them. The V gene's germline CDR1 is SGHTA and CDR2 FQGNSA.

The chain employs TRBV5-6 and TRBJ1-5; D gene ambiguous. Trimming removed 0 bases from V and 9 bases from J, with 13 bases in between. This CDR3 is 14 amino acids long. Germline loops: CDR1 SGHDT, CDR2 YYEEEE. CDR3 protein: CASSLAGLSGPQHF. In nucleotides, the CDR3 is TGTGCCAGCAGCTTGGCAGGACTCTCAGGGCCCCAGCATTTT.

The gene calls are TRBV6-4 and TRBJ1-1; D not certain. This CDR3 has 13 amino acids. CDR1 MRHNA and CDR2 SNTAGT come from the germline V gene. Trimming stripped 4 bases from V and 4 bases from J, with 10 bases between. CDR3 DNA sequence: TGTGCCAGCAGTGTGAGGTTTGGCACTGAAGCTTTCTTT. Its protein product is CASSVRFGTEAFF.

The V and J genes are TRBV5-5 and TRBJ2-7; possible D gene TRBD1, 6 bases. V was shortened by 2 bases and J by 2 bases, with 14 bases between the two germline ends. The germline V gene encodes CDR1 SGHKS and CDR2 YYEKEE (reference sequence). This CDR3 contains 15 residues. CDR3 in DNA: TGTGCCAGCAGCTTAATGGGCCACAGGGCCTACGAGCAGTACTTC. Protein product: CASSLMGHRAYEQYF.